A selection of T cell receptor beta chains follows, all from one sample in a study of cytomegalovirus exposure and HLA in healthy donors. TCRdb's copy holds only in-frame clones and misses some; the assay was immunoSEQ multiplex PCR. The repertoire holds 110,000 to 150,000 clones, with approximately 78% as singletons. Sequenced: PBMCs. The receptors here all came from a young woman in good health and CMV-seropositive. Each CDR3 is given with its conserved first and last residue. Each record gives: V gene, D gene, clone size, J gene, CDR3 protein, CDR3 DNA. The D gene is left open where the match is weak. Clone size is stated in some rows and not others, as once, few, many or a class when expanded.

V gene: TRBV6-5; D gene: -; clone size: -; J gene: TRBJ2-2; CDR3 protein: CASSDSANTGELFF; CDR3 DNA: TGTGCCAGCAGTGATTCAGCGAACACCGGGGAGCTGTTTTTT
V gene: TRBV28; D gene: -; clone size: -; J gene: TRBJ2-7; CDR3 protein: CASSPTGYSYEQYF; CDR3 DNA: TGTGCCAGCAGTCCAACAGGGTACTCCTACGAGCAGTACTTC
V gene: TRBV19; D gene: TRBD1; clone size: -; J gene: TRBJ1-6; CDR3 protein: CASSTSGQGHGNSPLHF; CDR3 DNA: TGTGCCAGTAGTACCTCGGGACAGGGGCATGGTAATTCACCCCTCCACTTT
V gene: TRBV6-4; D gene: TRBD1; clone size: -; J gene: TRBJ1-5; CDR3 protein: CASSDSPGGQPQHF; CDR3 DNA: TGTGCCAGCAGTGACTCGCCAGGGGGTCAGCCCCAGCATTTT
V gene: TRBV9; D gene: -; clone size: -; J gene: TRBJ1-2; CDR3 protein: CASSVTGMSGYTF; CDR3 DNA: TGTGCCAGCAGCGTAACGGGTATGAGTGGCTACACCTTC
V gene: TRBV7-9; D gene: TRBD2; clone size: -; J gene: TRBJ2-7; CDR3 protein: CASTTWTSGASYEQYF; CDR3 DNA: TGTGCCAGCACCACCTGGACTAGCGGGGCTTCCTACGAGCAGTACTTC
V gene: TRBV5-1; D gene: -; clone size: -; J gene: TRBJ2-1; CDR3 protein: CASSSGGVHNEQFF; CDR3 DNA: TGCGCCAGCAGCTCGGGGGGCGTCCACAATGAGCAGTTCTTC
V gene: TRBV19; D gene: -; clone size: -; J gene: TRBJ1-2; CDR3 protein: CASKPSGGRDGYTF; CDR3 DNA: TGTGCCAGTAAACCTTCGGGGGGCAGGGATGGCTACACCTTC
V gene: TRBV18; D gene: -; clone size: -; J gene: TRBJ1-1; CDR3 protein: CASSTANTEAFF; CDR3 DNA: TGTGCCAGCTCAACAGCGAACACTGAAGCTTTCTTT
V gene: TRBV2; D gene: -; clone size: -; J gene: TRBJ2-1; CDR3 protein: CASSVESTGLNEQFF; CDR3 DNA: TGTGCCAGCAGTGTGGAATCGACAGGTCTCAATGAGCAGTTCTTC
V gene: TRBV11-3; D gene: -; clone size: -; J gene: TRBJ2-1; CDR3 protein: CASSLVGEEGPKIF; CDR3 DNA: TGTGCCAGCAGCTTAGTAGGTGAGGAGGGCCCCAAGATCTTC
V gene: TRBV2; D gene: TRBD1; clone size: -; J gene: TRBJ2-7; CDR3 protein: CASSALGTGSYEQYF; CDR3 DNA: TGTGCCAGCAGTGCGTTGGGGACAGGCTCCTACGAGCAGTACTTC
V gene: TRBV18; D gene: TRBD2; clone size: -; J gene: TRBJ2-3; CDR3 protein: CASSPLAGGHTDTQYF; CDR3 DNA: TGTGCCAGCTCACCACTAGCGGGGGGGCATACAGATACGCAGTATTTT
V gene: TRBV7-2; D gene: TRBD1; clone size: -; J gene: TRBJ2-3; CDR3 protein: CASSLARGRGPDTQYF; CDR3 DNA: TGTGCCAGCAGCTTAGCGAGAGGCAGGGGGCCCGATACGCAGTATTTT
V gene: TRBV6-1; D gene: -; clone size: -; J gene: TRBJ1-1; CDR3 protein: CASKTGQNTEAFF; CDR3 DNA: TGTGCCAGCAAAACAGGGCAGAACACTGAAGCTTTCTTT
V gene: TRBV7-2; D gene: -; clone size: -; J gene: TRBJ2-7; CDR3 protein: CASSLRGSDFVSYEQYF; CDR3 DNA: TGTGCCAGCAGCTTACGGGGTAGTGATTTTGTATCCTACGAGCAGTACTTC
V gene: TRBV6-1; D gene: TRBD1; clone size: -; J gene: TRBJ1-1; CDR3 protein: CASSDSTGGIFF; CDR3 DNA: TGTGCCAGCAGTGATTCGACAGGGGGGATCTTCTTT
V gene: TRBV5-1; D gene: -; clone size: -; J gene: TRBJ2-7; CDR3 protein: CASSLGQGSYEQYF; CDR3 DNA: TGCGCCAGCAGCTTGGGTCAGGGCAGCTACGAGCAGTACTTC
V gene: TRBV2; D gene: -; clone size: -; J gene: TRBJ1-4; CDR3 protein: CASSLPGTRGEKLFF; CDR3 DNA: TGTGCCAGCTCCCTTCCCGGGACGCGGGGGGAAAAACTGTTTTTT
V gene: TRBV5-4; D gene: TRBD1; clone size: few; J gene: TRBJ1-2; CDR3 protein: CASRPGQGIYGYTF; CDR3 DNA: TGTGCCAGCAGACCCGGACAGGGAATCTATGGCTACACCTTC
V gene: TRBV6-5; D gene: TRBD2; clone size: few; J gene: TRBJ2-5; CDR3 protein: CASSYRTSGVWGTQYF; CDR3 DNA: TGTGCCAGCAGTTACCGGACTAGCGGGGTCTGGGGGACCCAGTACTTC
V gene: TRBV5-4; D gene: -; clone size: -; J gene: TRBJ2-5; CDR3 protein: CASSLAPPGEETQYF; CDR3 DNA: TGTGCCAGCAGCTTGGCCCCCCCGGGGGAAGAGACCCAGTACTTC
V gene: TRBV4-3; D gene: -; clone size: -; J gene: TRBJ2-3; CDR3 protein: CASSQDLGVQLADTQYF; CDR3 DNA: TGCGCCAGCAGCCAAGATTTGGGAGTTCAGTTGGCAGATACGCAGTATTTT
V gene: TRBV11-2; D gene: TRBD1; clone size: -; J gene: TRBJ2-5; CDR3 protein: CASSMDRGGQETQYF; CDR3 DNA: TGTGCCAGCAGCATGGACAGGGGCGGACAAGAGACCCAGTACTTC
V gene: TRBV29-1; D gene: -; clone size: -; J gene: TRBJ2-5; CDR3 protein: CSVEGENETQYF; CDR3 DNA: TGCAGCGTTGAAGGGGAGAACGAGACCCAGTACTTC
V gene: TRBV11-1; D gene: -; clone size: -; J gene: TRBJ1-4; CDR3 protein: CASSDFTGRGNEKLFF; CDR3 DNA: TGTGCCAGCAGCGACTTCACGGGTCGGGGTAATGAAAAACTGTTTTTT
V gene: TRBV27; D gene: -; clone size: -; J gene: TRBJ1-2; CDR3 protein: CASSPQGSKFGYTF; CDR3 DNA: TGTGCCAGCAGTCCCCAGGGTTCGAAGTTTGGCTACACCTTC
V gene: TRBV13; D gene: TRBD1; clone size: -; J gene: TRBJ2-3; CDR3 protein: CASSPGTGTSGSSTDTQYF; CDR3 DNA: TGTGCCAGCAGCCCCGGGACAGGGACCTCCGGTTCTAGCACAGATACGCAGTATTTT
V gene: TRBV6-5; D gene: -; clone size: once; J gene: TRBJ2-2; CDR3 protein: CASTLKNRVSGELFF; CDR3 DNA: TGTGCCAGCACCCTAAAGAACAGGGTTAGCGGGGAGCTGTTTTTT
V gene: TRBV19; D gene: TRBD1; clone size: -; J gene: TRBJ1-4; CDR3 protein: CASSLPTTGTEKLFF; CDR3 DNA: TGTGCCAGTAGTCTCCCAACGACAGGGACTGAAAAACTGTTTTTT
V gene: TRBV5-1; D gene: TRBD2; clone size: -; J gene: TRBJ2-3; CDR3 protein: CASRHASGGPDTQYF; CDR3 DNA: TGCGCCAGCAGGCATGCTAGCGGGGGGCCAGATACGCAGTATTTT
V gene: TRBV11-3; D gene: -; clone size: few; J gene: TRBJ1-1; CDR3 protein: CASSLFVNTEAFF; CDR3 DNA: TGTGCCAGCAGCTTATTCGTAAACACTGAAGCTTTCTTT
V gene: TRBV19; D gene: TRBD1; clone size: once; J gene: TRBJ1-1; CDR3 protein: CASREGAKAFF; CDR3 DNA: TGTGCCAGCAGAGAGGGGGCGAAAGCTTTCTTT
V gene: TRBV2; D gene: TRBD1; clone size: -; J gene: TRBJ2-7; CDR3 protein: CASSLGTGSSYEQYF; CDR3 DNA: TGTGCCAGCAGCCTCGGGACAGGGAGCTCCTACGAGCAGTACTTC
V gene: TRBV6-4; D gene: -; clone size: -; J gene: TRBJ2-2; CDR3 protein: CASSSRGASPINTGELFF; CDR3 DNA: TGTGCCAGCAGTTCCCGGGGGGCCTCTCCTATCAACACCGGGGAGCTGTTTTTT
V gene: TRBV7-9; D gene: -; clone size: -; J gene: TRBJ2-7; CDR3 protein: CASSLTGINEQYF; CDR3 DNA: TGTGCCAGCAGCTTAACAGGGATTAACGAGCAGTACTTC
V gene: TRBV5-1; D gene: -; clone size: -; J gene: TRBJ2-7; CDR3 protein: CASSLWSSWVYEQYF; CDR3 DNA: TGCGCCAGCAGCTTGTGGAGTTCGTGGGTGTACGAGCAGTACTTC
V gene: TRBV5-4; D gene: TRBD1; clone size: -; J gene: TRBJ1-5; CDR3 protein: CASSLGPDRSNQPQHF; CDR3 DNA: TGTGCCAGCAGCTTGGGCCCGGACAGGAGCAATCAGCCCCAGCATTTT
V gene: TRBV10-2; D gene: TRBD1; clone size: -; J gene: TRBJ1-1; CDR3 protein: CASLLQGALRDEAFF; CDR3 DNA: TGCGCCAGCCTACTACAGGGGGCGCTTAGGGATGAAGCTTTCTTT
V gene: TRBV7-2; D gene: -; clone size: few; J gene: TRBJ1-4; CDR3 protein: CASTHRGQKLFF; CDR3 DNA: TGTGCCAGCACCCACCGAGGACAGAAACTGTTTTTT
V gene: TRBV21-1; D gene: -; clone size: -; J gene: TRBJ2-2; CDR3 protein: CASSKDPGEHGELFF; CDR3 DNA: TGTGCCAGCAGCAAAGACCCAGGGGAACACGGGGAGCTGTTTTTT
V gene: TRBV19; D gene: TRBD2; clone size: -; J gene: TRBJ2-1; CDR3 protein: CASSRTSGVYEQFF; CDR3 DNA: TGTGCCAGTAGCCGGACTAGCGGGGTCTATGAGCAGTTCTTC
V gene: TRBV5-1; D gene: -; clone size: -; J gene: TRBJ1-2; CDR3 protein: CASSYGQPYGYTF; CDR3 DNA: TGCGCCAGCAGCTACGGACAGCCCTATGGCTACACCTTC
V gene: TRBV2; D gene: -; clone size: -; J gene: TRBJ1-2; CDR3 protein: CASRAGGNYGYTF; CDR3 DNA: TGTGCCAGCAGGGCGGGGGGTAACTATGGCTACACCTTC
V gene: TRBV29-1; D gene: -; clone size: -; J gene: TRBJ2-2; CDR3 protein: CSVEKGLGGELFF; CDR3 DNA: TGCAGCGTTGAAAAGGGGTTGGGCGGGGAGCTGTTTTTT
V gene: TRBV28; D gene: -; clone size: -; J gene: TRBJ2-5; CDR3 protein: CASSLSPGLQTQYF; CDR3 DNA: TGTGCCAGCAGTTTATCCCCCGGTTTACAGACCCAGTACTTC
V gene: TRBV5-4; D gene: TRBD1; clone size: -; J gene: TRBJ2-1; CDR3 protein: CASSLSQGAASHEQFF; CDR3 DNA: TGTGCCAGCAGCTTGTCCCAGGGGGCTGCAAGTCATGAGCAGTTCTTC